This passage covers 16 T cell receptor beta chains from one sample sequenced in a study of T cells after yellow fever vaccination. TCRdb re-analysed the 5' RACE reads in MiXCR, keeping a single row per CDR3 protein. Of 250,000 or so distinct CDR3 sequences listed, 6.9% were seen once; the top ten hold about 0.85%. Here the sequenced sample was CD4+ T cells sorted from PBMCs, taken 15 days after the yellow fever booster vaccination. The source of these receptors is a man aged 25 to 40 who received the YFV17D yellow fever vaccine.

This clonotype was seen more than once but under ten times. The chain is built from TRBV7-2 and TRBJ2-7, with a tentative D call TRBD1 (6 bases). V lost 4 bases, J lost 3 bases, and 10 bases lay in between. CDR3 length: 13 amino acids. From germline, CDR1 is SGHTA and CDR2 FQGNSA. DNA for the CDR3: TGTGCCAGCAGCTACACAGGGAACTACGAGCAGTACTTC. As protein: CASSYTGNYEQYF.

This clonotype has only a few counts. V gene TRBV4-3 combines with J gene TRBJ2-7; D may correspond to TRBD1 or TRBD2 (6 bases each). Germline assignment: CDR1 LGHNA and CDR2 YSLEER. The V and J ends lost 4 bases and 6 bases respectively, with 22 bases between them. CDR3 length: 16 amino acids. The CDR3 loop reads CASSPALGGRLSEQYF. The CDR3 nucleotides are TGCGCCAGCAGCCCCGCGTTAGGGGGGAGGCTCTCCGAGCAGTACTTC.

V usage is TRBV7-9 and J usage is TRBJ1-6, with D hard to call. The germline V gene encodes CDR1 SEHNR and CDR2 FQNEAQ (reference sequence). V gave up 5 bases and J gave up 8 bases, with 10 bases separating them. The CDR3 has 13 amino acids. DNA of the CDR3: TGTGCCAGCAGCCCACGCCCGGATTCACCCCTCCACTTT. As protein: CASSPRPDSPLHF. Full variable domain (remainder filled in from reference TRBV7-9 and TRBJ1-6): DTGVSQNPRHKITKRGQNVTFRCDPISEHNRLYWYRQTLGQGPEFLTYFQNEAQLEKSRLLSDRFSAERPKGSFSTLEIQRTEQGDSAMYLCASSPRPDSPLHFGNGTRLTVT.

The genes are TRBV20-1 and TRBJ2-3; a possible D gene is TRBD1 (5 bases). CDR1 is DFQATT and CDR2 is SNEGSKA in the germline V gene (reference sequence). This CDR3 has 13 residues. The ends were cut back, 4 bases at V and 8 bases at J, with 16 bases in the middle. CDR3 sequence: CSATDTTPSTQYF. In DNA form, the CDR3 reads TGCAGTGCTACGGACACGACTCCTTCTACGCAGTATTTT.

This clonotype was found many times. The rearrangement links TRBV5-6 to TRBJ1-5, with D perhaps TRBD1 (6 bases). Trimming left V 2 bases short and J 5 bases short, with 14 bases between. From germline, CDR1 is SGHDT and CDR2 YYEEEE. This CDR3 is 15 amino acids long. The CDR3 DNA reads as TGTGCCAGCAGCTTAACTGGACAGAACTATCAGCCCCAGCATTTT. Translating gives CASSLTGQNYQPQHF.

A few counts support this clonotype. The chain carries TRBV21-1 and TRBJ1-1. TRBV21-1 is annotated as a pseudogene. The CDR3 runs to 11 residues. The CDR3 bases are TGTGCCAGCACGGGGAGTTCCGAAGCTTTCTTT. Its translation: CASTGSSEAFF.

The chain is built from TRBV15 and TRBJ2-3, with TRBD2 matching 9 bases. The CDR3 spans 15 residues. Per the germline V gene, CDR1 is LNHNV and CDR2 is YYDKDF (reference sequence). Trimming cost V 1 base and J 5 bases; bases outside gene matches: 4. CDR3: CATSRGGGREDTQYF. In nucleotides, the CDR3 is TGTGCCACCAGCAGAGGTGGCGGGAGGGAAGATACGCAGTATTTT.

This clonotype was seen a handful of times. The V and J genes are TRBV7-2 and TRBJ2-7, with TRBD2 as a possible D gene (6 bases). CDR1 is SGHTA and CDR2 is FQGNSA in the germline V gene. With 5 bases removed from V and 0 bases from J, the gap between germline ends came to 17 bases. This CDR3 is 16 amino acids long. Written as DNA, the CDR3 is TGTGCCAGCAGCCAGAGGGCCGGGGGTAGCTCCTACGAGCAGTACTTC. Its protein product is CASSQRAGGSSYEQYF.

This chain uses TRBV5-6 with TRBJ1-2, with TRBD1 identical over 7 bases. Germline values: CDR1 SGHDT, CDR2 YYEEEE. The CDR3 covers 12 residues. J lost 7 bases, V lost 2 bases, and 2 bases had no gene match. The CDR3 coding sequence is TGTGCCAGCAGCTTAGACAGGGCTGGCTACACCTTC. The encoded protein is CASSLDRAGYTF.

Remarks on this clonotype: A clone one base away is much larger, so this may be a read error. J is TRBJ2-7 and V is TRBV5-1, with D possibly TRBD1 on 5 matching bases. Germline CDR1 is SGHRS and CDR2 is YFSETQ. This CDR3 is 14 amino acids long. The CDR3 sequence: CASSGSGKEYEKYF. CDR3 nucleotides: TGCGCCAGCAGCGGATCAGGGAAGGAGTACGAGAAGTACTTC.

A few counts support this clonotype. V and J are TRBV20-1 and TRBJ2-7; the D gene is possibly TRBD1 (5 bases). The CDR3 has 15 residues. Trimming took off 1 base at V and 4 bases at J, with 17 bases between the two ends. The germline V gene encodes CDR1 DFQATT and CDR2 SNEGSKA (reference sequence). CDR3 sequence reads: CSARVLRVGAYEQYF. The CDR3 nucleotides are TGCAGTGCTAGAGTTCTCAGAGTAGGGGCGTACGAGCAGTACTTC.

This clonotype was detected a few times. This chain joins TRBV7-2 and TRBJ1-3; the D gene is possibly TRBD1 (6 bases). There are 14 residues in the CDR3. From germline, CDR1 is SGHTA and CDR2 FQGNSA. The V end was cut by 1 base, the J end by 6 bases, with 10 bases between. CDR3 DNA sequence: TGTGCCAGCAGCTTAGACAGGGAGGCAAACACCATATATTTT. This sequence encodes CASSLDREANTIYF.

This clonotype was seen a few times. CDR3: CASSQDNRAVYEQYF. Written as DNA, the CDR3 is TGTGCCAGCAGCCAAGATAACAGGGCAGTTTACGAGCAGTACTTC. The rearrangement joins TRBV14 to TRBJ2-7; TRBD1 is a possible D gene (6 bases). The CDR3 spans 15 residues. The V and J ends lost 0 bases and 4 bases respectively, with 13 bases between them. In germline, CDR1 is SGHDN, CDR2 FVKESK.

The chain couples TRBV5-1 to TRBJ2-5, with D perhaps TRBD1 (6 bases). Germline CDR1 is SGHRS and CDR2 is YFSETQ. Trimming stripped 3 bases from V and 4 bases from J, with 13 bases between. The CDR3 totals 14 residues. The CDR3 sequence: CASSSGQFRETQYF. CDR3 in DNA: TGCGCCAGCAGCTCTGGACAGTTTCGAGAGACCCAGTACTTC.

This clonotype was counted ten times or more. This chain connects TRBV29-1 to TRBJ2-1, with 7 bases that match TRBD2. V dropped 7 bases and J dropped 4; count of bases not matched to a gene: 10. Germline V CDR1 and CDR2: SQVTM, ANQGSEA. This CDR3 spans 14 amino acids. The CDR3 loop reads CSATGGSGYNEQFF. The CDR3, as DNA: TGCAGCGCTACGGGCGGGAGCGGGTACAATGAGCAGTTCTTC.

In its sample, this clonotype was seen a few times. V usage is TRBV30 and J usage is TRBJ2-7, with a possible D match to TRBD2 (5 bases). Germline values: CDR1 GTSNPN, CDR2 SVGIG (reference sequence). The ends were cut back, 4 bases at V and 4 bases at J, with 17 bases in the middle. CDR3 length: 14 residues. The CDR3 sequence: CAWTLPGRTYEQYF. For the CDR3, the DNA is TGTGCCTGGACCCTCCCCGGACGGACTTACGAGCAGTACTTC.